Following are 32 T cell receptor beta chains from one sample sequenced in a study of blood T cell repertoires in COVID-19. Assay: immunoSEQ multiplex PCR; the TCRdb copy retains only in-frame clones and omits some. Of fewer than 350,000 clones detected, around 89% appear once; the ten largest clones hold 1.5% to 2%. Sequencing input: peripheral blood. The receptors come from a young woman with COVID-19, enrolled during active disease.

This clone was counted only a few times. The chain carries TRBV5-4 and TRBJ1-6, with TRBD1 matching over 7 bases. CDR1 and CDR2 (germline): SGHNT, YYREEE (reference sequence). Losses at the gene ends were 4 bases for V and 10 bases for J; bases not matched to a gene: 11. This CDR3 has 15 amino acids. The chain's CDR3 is CASSLQGFESSPLHF. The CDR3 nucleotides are TGTGCCAGCAGCCTACAGGGGTTTGAGTCGTCACCCCTCCACTTT.

The CDR3 DNA reads as TGTGCCAGCAGTTTATCTTACAGGGCCCCGAACACTGAAGCTTTCTTT. Its protein is CASSLSYRAPNTEAFF. The chain carries TRBV28 and TRBJ1-1; TRBD1 is a possible D gene (6 bases). CDR1 is MDHEN and CDR2 is SYDVKM in the germline V gene. V lost 1 base to trimming and J lost 1 base, with 13 bases between them. The CDR3 extends over 16 amino acids.

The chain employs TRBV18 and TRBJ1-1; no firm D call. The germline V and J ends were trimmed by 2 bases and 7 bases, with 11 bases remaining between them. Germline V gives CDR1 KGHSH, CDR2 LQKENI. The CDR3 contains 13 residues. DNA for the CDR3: TGTGCCAGCTCACCAGGATCCGCAGGTGAAGCTTTCTTT. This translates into CASSPGSAGEAFF.

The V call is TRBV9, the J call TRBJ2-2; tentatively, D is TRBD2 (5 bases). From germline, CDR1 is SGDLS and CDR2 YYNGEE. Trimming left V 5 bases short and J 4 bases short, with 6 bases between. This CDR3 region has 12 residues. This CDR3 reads CASRGSTGELFF. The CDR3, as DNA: TGTGCCAGCAGAGGGAGCACCGGGGAGCTGTTTTTT.

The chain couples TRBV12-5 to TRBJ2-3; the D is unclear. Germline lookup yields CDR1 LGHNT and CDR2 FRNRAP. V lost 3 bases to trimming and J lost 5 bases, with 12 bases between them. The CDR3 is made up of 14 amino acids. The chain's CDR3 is CASGFPTRRDTQYF. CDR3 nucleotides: TGTGCTAGTGGTTTCCCGACACGCCGAGATACGCAGTATTTT.

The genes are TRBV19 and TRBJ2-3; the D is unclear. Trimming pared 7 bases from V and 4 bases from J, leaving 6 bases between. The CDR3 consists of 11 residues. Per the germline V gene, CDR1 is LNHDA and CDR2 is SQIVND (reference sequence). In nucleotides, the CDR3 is TGTGCCAGTACTAACGCAGATACGCAGTATTTT. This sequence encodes CASTNADTQYF.

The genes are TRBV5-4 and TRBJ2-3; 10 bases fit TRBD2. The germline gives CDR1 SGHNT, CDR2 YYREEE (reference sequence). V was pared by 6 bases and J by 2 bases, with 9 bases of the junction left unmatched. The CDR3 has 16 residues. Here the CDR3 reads CASTRGLAADTDTQYF. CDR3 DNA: TGTGCCAGCACCCGAGGACTAGCGGCAGACACAGATACGCAGTATTTT.

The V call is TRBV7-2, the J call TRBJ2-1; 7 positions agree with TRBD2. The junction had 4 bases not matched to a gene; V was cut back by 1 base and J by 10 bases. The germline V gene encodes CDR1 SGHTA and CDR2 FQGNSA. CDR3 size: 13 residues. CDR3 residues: CASSLGRLAEQFF. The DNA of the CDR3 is TGTGCCAGCAGCTTAGGTCGACTAGCCGAGCAGTTCTTC.

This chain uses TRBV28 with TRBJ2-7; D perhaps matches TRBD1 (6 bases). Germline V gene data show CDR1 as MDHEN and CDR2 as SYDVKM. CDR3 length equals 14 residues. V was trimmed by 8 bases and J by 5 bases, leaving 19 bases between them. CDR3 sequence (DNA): TGTGCCAGCGCCACCTTTAGGGGGTCCCACGAGCAGTACGTC. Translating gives CASATFRGSHEQYV.

This CDR3 reads CAVSDRGGNTEAFF. The DNA of the CDR3 is TGTGCCGTATCCGACAGGGGTGGAAACACTGAAGCTTTCTTT. The chain recombines TRBV6-5 with TRBJ1-1; 8 bases match TRBD1. V lost 11 bases to trimming and J lost 2 bases; unmatched junction nucleotides: 10. The germline gives CDR1 MNHEY, CDR2 SVGAGI. The CDR3 spans 14 residues.

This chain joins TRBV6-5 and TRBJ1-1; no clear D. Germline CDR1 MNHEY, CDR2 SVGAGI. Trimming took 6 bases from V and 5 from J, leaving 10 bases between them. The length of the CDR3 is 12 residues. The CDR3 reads CASRDLETEAFF. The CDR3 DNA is TGTGCCAGCAGAGACCTAGAGACTGAAGCTTTCTTT.

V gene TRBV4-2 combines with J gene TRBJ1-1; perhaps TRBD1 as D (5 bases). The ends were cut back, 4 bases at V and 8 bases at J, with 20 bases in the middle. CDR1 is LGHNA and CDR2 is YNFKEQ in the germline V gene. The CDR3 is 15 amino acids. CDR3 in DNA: TGTGCCAGCAGCCCCTTCCGGGGGGGTTTAAACGAAGCTTTCTTT. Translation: CASSPFRGGLNEAFF.

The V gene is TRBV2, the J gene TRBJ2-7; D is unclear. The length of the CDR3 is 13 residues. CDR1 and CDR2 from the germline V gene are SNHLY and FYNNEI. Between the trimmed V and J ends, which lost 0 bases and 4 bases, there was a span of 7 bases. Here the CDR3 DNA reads TGTGCCAGCAGTGAAGCTCCTCGTTACGAGCAGTACGTC. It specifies CASSEAPRYEQYV.

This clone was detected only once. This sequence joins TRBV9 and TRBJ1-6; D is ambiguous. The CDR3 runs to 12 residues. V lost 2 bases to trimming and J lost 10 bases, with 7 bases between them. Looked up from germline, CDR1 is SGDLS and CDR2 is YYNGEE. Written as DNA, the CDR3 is TGTGCCAGCAGCGTCAACAACTCACCCCTCCACTTT. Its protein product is CASSVNNSPLHF. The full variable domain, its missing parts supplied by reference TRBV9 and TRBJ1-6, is DSGVTQTPKHLITATGQRVTLRCSPRSGDLSVYWYQQSLDQGLQFLIQYYNGEERAKGNILERFSAQQFPDLHSELNLSSLELGDSALYFCASSVNNSPLHFGNGTRLTVT.

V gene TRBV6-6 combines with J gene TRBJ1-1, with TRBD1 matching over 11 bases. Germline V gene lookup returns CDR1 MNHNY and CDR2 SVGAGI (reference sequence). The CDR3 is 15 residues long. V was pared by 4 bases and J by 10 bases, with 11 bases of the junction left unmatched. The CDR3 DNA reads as TGTGCCAGCAGTTCAGGGACAGGGGGGTACTGGGGAGCTTTCTTT. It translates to CASSSGTGGYWGAFF.

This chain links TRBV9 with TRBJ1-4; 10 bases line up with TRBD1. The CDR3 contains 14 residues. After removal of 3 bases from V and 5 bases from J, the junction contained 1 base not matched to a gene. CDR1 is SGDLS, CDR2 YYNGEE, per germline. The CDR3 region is CASSAGQGNEKLFF. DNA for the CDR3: TGTGCCAGCAGCGCGGGACAGGGGAATGAAAAACTGTTTTTT.

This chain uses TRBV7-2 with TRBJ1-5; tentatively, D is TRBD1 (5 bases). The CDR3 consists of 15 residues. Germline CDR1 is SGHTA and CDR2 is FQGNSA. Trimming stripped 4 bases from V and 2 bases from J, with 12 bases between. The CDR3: CASSSQGGGNQPQHF. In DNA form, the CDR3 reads TGTGCCAGCAGCTCCCAGGGAGGGGGCAATCAGCCCCAGCATTTT.

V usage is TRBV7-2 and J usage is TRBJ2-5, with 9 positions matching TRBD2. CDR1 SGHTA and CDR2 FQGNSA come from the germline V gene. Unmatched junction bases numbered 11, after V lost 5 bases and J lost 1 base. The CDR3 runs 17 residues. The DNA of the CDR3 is TGTGCCAGCAGCCTAATGGGGCGGGGGGGCCTCCAAGAGACCCAGTACTTC. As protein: CASSLMGRGGLQETQYF.

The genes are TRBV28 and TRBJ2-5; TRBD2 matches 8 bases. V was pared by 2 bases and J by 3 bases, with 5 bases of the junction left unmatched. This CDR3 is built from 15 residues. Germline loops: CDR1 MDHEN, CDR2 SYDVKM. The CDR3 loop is CASSLAGGGEETQYF. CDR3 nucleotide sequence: TGTGCCAGCAGTTTAGCGGGGGGCGGGGAAGAGACCCAGTACTTC.

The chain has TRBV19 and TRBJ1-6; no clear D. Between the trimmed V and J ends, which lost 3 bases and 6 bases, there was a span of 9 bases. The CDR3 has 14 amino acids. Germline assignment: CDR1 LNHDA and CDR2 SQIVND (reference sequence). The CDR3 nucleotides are TGTGCCAGTAGTATCCCGGGTAGTAATTCACCCCTCCACTTT. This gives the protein CASSIPGSNSPLHF.

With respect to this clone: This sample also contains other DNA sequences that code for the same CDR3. CDR3 amino acids: CASSSGGGNTEAFF. CDR3 DNA: TGTGCCAGCAGCTCGGGCGGGGGGAACACTGAAGCTTTCTTT. This rearrangement joins TRBV5-4 to TRBJ1-1; maybe TRBD1 (5 bases). Germline V lookup: CDR1 SGHNT, CDR2 YYREEE (reference sequence). Between the trimmed V and J ends, which lost 3 bases and 1 base, there was a span of 10 bases. This CDR3 region has 14 residues.

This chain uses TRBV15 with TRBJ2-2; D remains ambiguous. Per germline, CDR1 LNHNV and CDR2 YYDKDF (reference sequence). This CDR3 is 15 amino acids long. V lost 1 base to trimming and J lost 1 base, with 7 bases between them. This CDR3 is CATSRVPGNTGELFF. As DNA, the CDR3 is TGTGCCACCAGCAGAGTACCAGGGAACACCGGGGAGCTGTTTTTT.

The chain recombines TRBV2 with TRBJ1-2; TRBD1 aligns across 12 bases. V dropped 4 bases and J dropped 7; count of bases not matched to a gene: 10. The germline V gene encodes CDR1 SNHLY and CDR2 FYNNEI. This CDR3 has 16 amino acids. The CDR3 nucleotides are TGTGCCAGCAGTGGTCCCGGGACAGGGGGCGAGGGTGGCTACACCTTC. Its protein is CASSGPGTGGEGGYTF.

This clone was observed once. CDR3 loop: CASSKAGRASGANVLTF. The CDR3 region has the DNA TGTGCCAGTAGTAAGGCAGGGAGGGCCTCTGGGGCCAACGTCCTGACTTTC. V usage is TRBV19 and J usage is TRBJ2-6; TRBD2 matches at 7 bases. CDR3 length: 17 residues. V gave up 4 bases and J gave up 0 bases; unmatched junction bases: 6. CDR1 and CDR2 (germline): LNHDA, SQIVND (reference sequence).

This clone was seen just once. The CDR3 bases are TGTGCCAGCAGTCTCCGGCAACAGGCCGGAAACACCATATATTTT. This gives the protein CASSLRQQAGNTIYF. The chain recombines TRBV6-5 with TRBJ1-3; maybe TRBD1 (5 bases). Trimming left V 5 bases short and J 4 bases short, with 15 bases between. The CDR3 consists of 15 residues. Germline V gene data show CDR1 as MNHEY and CDR2 as SVGAGI.

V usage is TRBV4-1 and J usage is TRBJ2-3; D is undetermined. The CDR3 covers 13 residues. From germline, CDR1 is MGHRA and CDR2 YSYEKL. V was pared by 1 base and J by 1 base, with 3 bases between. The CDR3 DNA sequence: TGCGCCAGCAGCCAAGTAGGCACAGATACGCAGTATTTT. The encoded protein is CASSQVGTDTQYF.

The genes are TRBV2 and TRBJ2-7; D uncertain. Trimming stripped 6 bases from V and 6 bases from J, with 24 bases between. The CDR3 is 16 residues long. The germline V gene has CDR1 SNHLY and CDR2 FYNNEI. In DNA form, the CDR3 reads TGTGCCAGCAGCCGCTTTGGTGGGCCGAAGTCTTCCGAGCAGTACTTC. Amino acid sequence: CASSRFGGPKSSEQYF.

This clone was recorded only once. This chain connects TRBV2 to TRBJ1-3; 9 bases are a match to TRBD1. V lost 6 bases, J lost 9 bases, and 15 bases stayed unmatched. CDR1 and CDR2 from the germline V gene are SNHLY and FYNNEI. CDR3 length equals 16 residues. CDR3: CASSRDRARSGGTIYF. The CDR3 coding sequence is TGTGCCAGCAGCCGGGACAGGGCCCGTTCGGGGGGCACCATATATTTT. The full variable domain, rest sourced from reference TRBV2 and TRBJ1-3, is EPEVTQTPSHQVTQMGQEVILRCVPISNHLYFYWYRQILGQKVEFLVSFYNNEISEKSEIFDDQFSVERPDGSNFTLKIRSTKLEDSAMYFCASSRDRARSGGTIYFGEGSWLTVV.

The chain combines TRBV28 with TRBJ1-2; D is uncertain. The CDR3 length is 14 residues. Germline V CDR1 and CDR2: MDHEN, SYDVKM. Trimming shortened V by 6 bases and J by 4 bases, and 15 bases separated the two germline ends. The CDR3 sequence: CASRPPGLIYGYTF. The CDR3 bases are TGTGCCAGCAGGCCCCCCGGACTGATCTATGGCTACACCTTC.

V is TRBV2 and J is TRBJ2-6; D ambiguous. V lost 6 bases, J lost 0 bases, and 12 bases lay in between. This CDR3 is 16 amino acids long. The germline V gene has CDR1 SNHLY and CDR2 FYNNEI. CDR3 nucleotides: TGTGCCAGCAGGGCCAGGCTCAGCTCTGGGGCCAACGTCCTGACTTTC. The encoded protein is CASRARLSSGANVLTF.

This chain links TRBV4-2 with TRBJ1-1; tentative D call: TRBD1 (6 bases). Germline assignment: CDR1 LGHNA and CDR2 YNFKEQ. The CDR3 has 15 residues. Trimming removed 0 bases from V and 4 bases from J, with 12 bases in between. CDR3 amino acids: CASSQDNRASTEAFF. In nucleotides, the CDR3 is TGTGCCAGCAGCCAAGATAACAGGGCGAGCACTGAAGCTTTCTTT.

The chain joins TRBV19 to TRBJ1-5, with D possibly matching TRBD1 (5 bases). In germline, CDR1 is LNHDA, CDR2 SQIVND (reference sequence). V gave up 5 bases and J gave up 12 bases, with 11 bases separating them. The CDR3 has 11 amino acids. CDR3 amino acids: CASSSSGLQHF. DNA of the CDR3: TGTGCCAGTAGTTCATCGGGACTCCAGCATTTT.